One T cell receptor beta chain is described in this entry. The conserved final phenylalanine or tryptophan is absent from the CDR3, which likely points to a read error. For each extraction, RNA and DNA were obtained together from approximately 20-30 mg of unsorted bulk tissue. The entry originates in a study of tumor-infiltrating lymphocytes in primary liver carcinoma. The investigators made TCR beta cDNA from around 530 ng total RNA, using a constant-region primer. Libraries for TCR beta were built through three nested multiplex PCR rounds, which together made up a slightly modified ARM-PCR procedure. A C-beta reverse primer was combined with TRBV1-TRBV30 forward primers in the first two PCR rounds, and each round had approximately 10 cycles. TCRdb reanalysed the multiplex PCR reads using MiXCR and keeps one entry per CDR3 protein. The sample includes 100,000 or so distinct CDR3 sequences, approximately 71% of them seen just once.

CDR1 and CDR2 from the germline V gene are MNHEY and SVGAGI. This CDR3 has 14 amino acids. V was pared by 4 bases and J by 1 base, with 10 bases between. Material for sequencing was liver tumor tissue from sampling region 5. The sample's subset: tumor region T5, tumor centre. This chain connects TRBV6-5 to TRBJ1-1; D not resolved. The TCR was taken from a woman in her sixties with primary liver carcinoma and hepatitis B virus infection. The CDR3 DNA follows: TGTGCCAGCAGTTCGCAGGTGGCGAACACTGAAGCTTTCTAT. The encoded protein is CASSSQVANTEAFY.